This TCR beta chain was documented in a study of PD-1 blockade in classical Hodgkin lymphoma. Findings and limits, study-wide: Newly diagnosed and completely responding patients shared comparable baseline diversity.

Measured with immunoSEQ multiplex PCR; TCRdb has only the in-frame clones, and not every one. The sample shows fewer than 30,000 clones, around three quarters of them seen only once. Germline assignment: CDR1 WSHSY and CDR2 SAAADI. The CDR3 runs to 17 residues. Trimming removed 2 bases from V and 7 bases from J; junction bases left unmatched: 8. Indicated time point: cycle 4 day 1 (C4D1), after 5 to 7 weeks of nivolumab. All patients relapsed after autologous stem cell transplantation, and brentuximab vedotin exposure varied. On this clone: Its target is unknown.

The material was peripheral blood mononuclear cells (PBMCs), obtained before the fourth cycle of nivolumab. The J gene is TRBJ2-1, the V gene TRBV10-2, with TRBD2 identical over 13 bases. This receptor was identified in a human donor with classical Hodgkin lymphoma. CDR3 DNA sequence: TGCGCCAGCAGTGAGACTAGCGGGAGGGGCCTGGGAAATGAGCAGTTCTTC. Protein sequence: CASSETSGRGLGNEQFF.